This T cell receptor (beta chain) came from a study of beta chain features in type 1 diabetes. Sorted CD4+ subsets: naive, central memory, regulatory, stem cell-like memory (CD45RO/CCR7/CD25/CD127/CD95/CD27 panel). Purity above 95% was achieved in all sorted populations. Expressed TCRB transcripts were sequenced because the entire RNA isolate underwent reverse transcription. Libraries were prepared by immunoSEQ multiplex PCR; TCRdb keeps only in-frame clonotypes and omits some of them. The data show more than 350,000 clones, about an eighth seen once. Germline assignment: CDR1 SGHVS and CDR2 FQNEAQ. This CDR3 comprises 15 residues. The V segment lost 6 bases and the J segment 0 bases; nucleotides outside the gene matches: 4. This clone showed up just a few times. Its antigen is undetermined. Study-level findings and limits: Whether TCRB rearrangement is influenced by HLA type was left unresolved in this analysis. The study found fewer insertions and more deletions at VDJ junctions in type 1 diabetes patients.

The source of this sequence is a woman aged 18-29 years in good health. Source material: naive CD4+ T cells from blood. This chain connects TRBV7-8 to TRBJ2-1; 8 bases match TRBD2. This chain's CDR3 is CASRPSGGSYNEQFF. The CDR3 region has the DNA TGTGCCAGCAGGCCCAGCGGGGGCTCCTACAATGAGCAGTTCTTC.